What follows are 16 T cell receptor beta chains derived from one specimen sequenced in a study of Ad26.COV2.S vaccination and SARS-CoV-2 variants. The protocol was immunoSEQ multiplex PCR, while the TCRdb copy is restricted to in-frame clones and leaves out a portion. The sample consists of some 350,000 clones, about 91% of them appearing once. Specimen: peripheral blood, collected after recovery from COVID-19. Receptors originate from a human donor who had recovered from COVID-19.

DNA for the CDR3: TGCAGTGCTAGTTACTCTAGCGGAGCAGATACGCAGTATTTT. Translated, it gives CSASYSSGADTQYF. V usage is TRBV20-1 and J usage is TRBJ2-3; 7 bases agree with TRBD2. Germline V gene lookup returns CDR1 DFQATT and CDR2 SNEGSKA (reference sequence). The junction had 7 bases not matched to a gene; V was cut back by 3 bases and J by 4 bases. The length of the CDR3 is 14 residues.

The rearrangement links TRBV15 to TRBJ1-1; weak D call: TRBD1 (5 bases). Germline CDR1 LNHNV, CDR2 YYDKDF (reference sequence). V lost 3 bases and J 0 bases, leaving 11 bases between the germline ends. The length of the CDR3 is 15 residues. This CDR3 reads CATSRTRGMNTEAFF. Here the CDR3 DNA reads TGTGCCACCAGCAGGACCCGGGGGATGAACACTGAAGCTTTCTTT.

The chain employs TRBV7-4 and TRBJ1-2, with 9 nucleotides matching TRBD1. The J segment lost 4 bases and the V segment lost 4 bases, leaving 16 bases of the junction unmatched. CDR1 SGHVT and CDR2 SQSDAQ come from the germline V gene. The CDR3 length is 18 residues. The CDR3 here is CASSSRDRESKGIYGYTF. The DNA for the CDR3 is TGTGCCAGCAGCTCCCGGGACAGGGAGTCTAAGGGCATCTATGGCTACACCTTC.

The rearrangement joins TRBV9 to TRBJ1-4; 8 bases are a match to TRBD1. This CDR3 region has 15 residues. The V and J ends lost 3 bases and 3 bases, in that order; junction bases with no gene match: 4. CDR1 is SGDLS, CDR2 YYNGEE, per germline. The CDR3 bases are TGTGCCAGCAGCGCCACAGGGGGGGCTAATGAAAAACTGTTTTTT. Translation gives CASSATGGANEKLFF.

The V gene is TRBV19, the J gene TRBJ1-5; 8 nucleotides agree with TRBD1. The CDR3 covers 16 residues. Germline CDR1 LNHDA, CDR2 SQIVND (reference sequence). The J segment lost 6 bases and the V segment lost 5 bases, leaving 12 bases of the junction unmatched. The CDR3 reads CASSAPRQGLFQPQHF. As DNA, the CDR3 is TGTGCCAGTAGTGCTCCGCGACAGGGGTTATTTCAGCCCCAGCATTTT.

This chain uses TRBV5-1 with TRBJ1-1; D is undetermined. The germline V and J ends were trimmed by 0 bases and 5 bases, with 11 bases remaining between them. Germline values: CDR1 SGHRS, CDR2 YFSETQ. This CDR3 comprises 14 residues. The CDR3 loop reads CASSLGVSGTEAFF. DNA for the CDR3: TGCGCCAGCAGCTTGGGGGTTTCGGGGACTGAAGCTTTCTTT.

The rearrangement links TRBV10-1 to TRBJ1-1; no reliable D call. Germline loops: CDR1 WNHNN, CDR2 SYGVQD (reference sequence). Trimming took off 0 bases at V and 3 bases at J, with 8 bases between the two ends. This CDR3 has 14 residues. Here the CDR3 reads CASSESKSYTEAFF. In DNA form, the CDR3 reads TGCGCCAGCAGTGAGTCTAAGTCCTACACTGAAGCTTTCTTT.

V and J are TRBV12-5 and TRBJ1-2; TRBD1 is a possible D gene (6 bases). The CDR3 covers 14 residues. The germline V gene encodes CDR1 LGHNT and CDR2 FRNRAP. The V and J ends lost 8 bases and 6 bases respectively, with 19 bases between them. The CDR3 region has the DNA TGTGCTAGTTTACTGAATTTGGGGGGGCATGGCTACACCTTC. This sequence encodes CASLLNLGGHGYTF.

The gene calls are TRBV12-5 and TRBJ1-3; D remains unclear. Germline CDR1 LGHNT, CDR2 FRNRAP. The CDR3 runs 17 residues. The ends were cut back, 8 bases at V and 0 bases at J, with 20 bases in the middle. The CDR3 protein is CASRPWGGDSSGNTIYF. As DNA, the CDR3 is TGTGCTAGTCGCCCCTGGGGTGGAGATAGCTCTGGAAACACCATATATTTT.

The CDR3 coding sequence is TGTGCCAGTAGTAGGACAGGGACTAATGAAAAACTGTTTTTT. This sequence encodes CASSRTGTNEKLFF. V is TRBV19 and J is TRBJ1-4; 8 positions match TRBD1. Germline CDR1 reads LNHDA; CDR2 reads SQIVND (reference sequence). Trimming cost V 4 bases and J 2 bases; bases outside gene matches: 0. The length of the CDR3 is 14 residues.

In this sample, this clone turned up once. The chain combines TRBV5-4 with TRBJ2-1, with TRBD1 matching over 10 bases. Germline V gene sequence: CDR1 SGHNT, CDR2 YYREEE (reference sequence). J was trimmed by 7 bases and V by 4 bases; bases with no gene match: 5. CDR3 length: 14 amino acids. The CDR3 region is CASSKTGGLNEQFF. The CDR3 nucleotides read TGTGCCAGCAGCAAGACAGGGGGCTTGAATGAGCAGTTCTTC.

The chain couples TRBV4-1 to TRBJ2-2, with 16 bases that match TRBD2. Germline assignment: CDR1 MGHRA and CDR2 YSYEKL. There are 18 residues in the CDR3. Trimming removed 1 base from V and 6 bases from J; junction bases left unmatched: 5. CDR3 region: CASSQVGLAGGRPGELFF. CDR3 in DNA: TGCGCCAGCAGCCAAGTGGGACTAGCGGGGGGGCGACCCGGGGAGCTGTTTTTT.

This clone appeared a few times. The chain uses TRBV10-1 and TRBJ1-2, with TRBD1 matching over 7 bases. Germline assignment: CDR1 WNHNN and CDR2 SYGVQD (reference sequence). CDR3 size: 14 residues. The junction had 0 bases not matched to a gene; V was cut back by 0 bases and J by 2 bases. The CDR3 sequence is CASSESGQNYGYTF. CDR3 in DNA: TGCGCCAGCAGTGAGTCGGGACAGAACTATGGCTACACCTTC.

The DNA for the CDR3 is TGTGCCATCAGTGTAGAGTCCGGGGGCTACACCTTC. Its translation is CAISVESGGYTF. V usage is TRBV10-3 and J usage is TRBJ1-2; D is undetermined. CDR1 is ENHRY, CDR2 SYGVKD, per germline. CDR3 length: 12 residues. V gave up 4 bases and J gave up 8 bases, with 11 bases separating them.

This clone was found once. The chain joins TRBV10-3 to TRBJ2-7, with D possibly matching TRBD1 (6 bases). The CDR3 covers 9 residues. Trimming removed 10 bases at V and 7 bases at J, with 8 bases between. CDR1 is ENHRY and CDR2 is SYGVKD in the germline V gene. DNA of the CDR3: TGTGCCACCGGGACAGAGCAGTACTTC. It codes for CATGTEQYF.

In its sample, this clone was seen once. This chain uses TRBV29-1 with TRBJ1-1; possibly TRBD1 for D (6 bases). The germline V gene has CDR1 SQVTM and CDR2 ANQGSEA. This CDR3 has 16 amino acids. With 6 bases removed from V and 1 base from J, the gap between germline ends came to 21 bases. DNA for the CDR3: TGCAGCGTCGAGGAACTTCCGGGGGCCTGGAACACTGAAGCTTTCTTT. Translating gives CSVEELPGAWNTEAFF. The full variable domain, in which reference TRBV29-1 and TRBJ1-1 provide the parts outside the CDR3, is SAVISQKPSRDICQRGTSLTIQCQVDSQVTMMFWYRQQPGQSLTLIATANQGSEATYESGFVIDKFPISRPNLTFSTLTVSNMSPEDSSIYLCSVEELPGAWNTEAFFGQGTRLTVV.